These T cell receptor beta chains were read from a single sample in a study of blood T cell repertoires in COVID-19. Sequencing was performed with immunoSEQ multiplex PCR; in TCRdb, only in-frame clones are kept and a portion is missing. The repertoire holds approximately 98,000 clones, with about 85% as singletons. The sequencing input was peripheral blood. These receptors were taken from a woman between 65 and 79 years old with acute or convalescent COVID-19. CDR3s include the opening cysteine and the closing phenylalanine or tryptophan.

v_call,cdr3_aa
TRBV10-3,CAISTQGSNYGYTF
TRBV5-1,CGSTPFSGAGTEAFF
TRBV11-2,CASSFGREGLEAFF
TRBV28,CASSSLTQGAPYEQYF
TRBV11-2,CASSFLMDTQYF
TRBV15,CATSRGDARGTQYF
TRBV4-1,CASSLLAGFDTGELFF
TRBV3-1/TRBV3-2,CASSQKGAGTEAFF
TRBV28,CASSLIQHQPQHF
TRBV19,CASTLGTGLDQPQHF
TRBV7-9,CASRPPGALGTEAFF
TRBV7-9,CASSLAGGGTQYF
TRBV6-6,CASSYQGGSNQPQHF
TRBV19,CASGSGGTINEQFF
TRBV28,CASSLTISGELFF
TRBV7-9,CASSLGGGQPQHF
TRBV10-3,CAISESDRGTDTQYF
TRBV6-2/TRBV6-3,CASSEPGTGGRETQYF
TRBV6-6,CASTSGGANQPQHF
TRBV9,CASSPPAPGDEQYF
TRBV7-9,CASSLTGYGYTF
TRBV11-1,CASSSAAGLDYGYTF
TRBV7-9,CASSLSGQSNQPQHF
TRBV6-5,CASSYADRVPYNEQFF
TRBV10-2,CASSEGRRGGEKLFF
TRBV13,CASSKKRSSGGTSTDTQYF
TRBV19,CASRLGTGGRYEKLFF
TRBV28,CASSFEGSPLHF
TRBV5-6,CASSRTGGNQPQHF
TRBV11-1,CASSAGGVQETQYF
TRBV4-2,CASSQSRVMNTEAFF
TRBV29-1,CSVVLGLTNEKLFF
TRBV2,CASSASGGTGELFF
TRBV10-2,CASSDPVGTGRGGYTF
TRBV10-3,CAISEQGNTIYF
TRBV18,CASSPDRNYGYTF
TRBV7-3,CASSPNLNRGHTGELFF
TRBV7-2,CASSFTTGTRETQYF
TRBV10-3,CAIRDGTAGLLGAEAFF
TRBV5-1,CASSLELAGGDTQYF
TRBV4-1,CASSQVGTGNYGYTF
TRBV7-9,CASSLTGGDEKLFF
TRBV19,CAVRDRSPDTQYF
TRBV27,CASSPTGAFTGELFF
TRBV4-3,CASSPGQGPNEQFF
TRBV6-5,CASSYGTGAGNTIYF
TRBV28,CASTPGGAWSNQPQHF
TRBV7-8,CASSLGGGQLQAQHF
TRBV18,CASSSGRRATEAFF
TRBV27,CASSLSPPQGANYGYTF
TRBV10-1,CASSEFGYGAGYEQYF
TRBV7-8,CASSLASGRFTEAFF
TRBV6-5,CASHRGAKDQPQHF
TRBV5-4,CASSFGGQGNAGYTF
TRBV3-1/TRBV3-2,CASSQSLNTEAFF